The T cell receptor (beta chain) described here comes from a study of blood T cell repertoires in COVID-19. Trimming stripped 5 bases from V and 7 bases from J, with 11 bases between. This CDR3 is 13 amino acids long. The protocol was immunoSEQ multiplex PCR, while the TCRdb copy is restricted to in-frame clones and leaves out a portion. The repertoire consists of roughly 62,000 clones, with roughly 88% occurring once and the leading ten covering roughly a tenth. This clonotype originated in a man aged 25-40 years with COVID-19, enrolled during active disease. The chain employs TRBV12-3 or TRBV12-4 and TRBJ1-4; D gene uncertain. Material: peripheral blood. The CDR3 spells CASSGGMVEKLFF. The CDR3 region has the DNA TGTGCCAGCAGTGGCGGGATGGTTGAAAAACTGTTTTTT.